The 4 T cell receptor beta chains below all came from one sample that was sequenced in a study of CD8+CD57+ T cells in acquired aplastic anemia. Profiling that covered TCR beta VDJ and CDR3 relied on genomic DNA as its template. TCRdb reanalysed the reads using MiXCR and keeps one entry per CDR3 protein. The sample includes 120,000 or so distinct CDR3 sequences, over 30% of them seen just once. The patients chosen for sequencing had shown expansion of CD8+CD57+ cells (detected by flow cytometry). The material sequenced was sorted CD4+, CD8+, or CD8+CD57+ T cells (not recorded which) from PBMCs. The receptor set was obtained from a human donor with aplastic anemia.

The V gene is TRBV25-1, the J gene TRBJ2-1, with 11 bases identical to TRBD2. CDR3 length: 17 residues. V was pared by 6 bases and J by 0 bases, with 7 bases of the junction left unmatched. Germline CDR1 and CDR2: MGHDK and SYGVNS. CDR3 sequence: CASRLAGDSSSYNEQFF. DNA of the CDR3: TGTGCCAGCAGACTAGCGGGGGATTCCAGCTCCTACAATGAGCAGTTCTTC.

The gene calls are TRBV7-2 and TRBJ1-6, with D hard to call. Trimming shortened V by 0 bases and J by 8 bases, and 5 bases separated the two germline ends. Germline V CDR1 and CDR2: SGHTA, FQGNSA. The CDR3 has 13 amino acids. The CDR3 sequence is CASSLAADSPLHF. The DNA of the CDR3 is TGTGCCAGCAGCTTAGCGGCAGATTCACCCCTCCACTTT.

This clonotype was counted at least ten times. This chain links TRBV29-1 with TRBJ1-1; D unresolved. CDR1 and CDR2 from the germline V gene are SQVTM and ANQGSEA. The length of the CDR3 is 17 residues. The germline V and J ends were trimmed by 0 bases and 4 bases, with 21 bases remaining between them. Here the CDR3 reads CSVEDRTGSGVVTEAFF. CDR3 nucleotides: TGCAGCGTTGAAGATCGAACCGGATCTGGGGTTGTCACTGAAGCTTTCTTT.

CDR3 in DNA: TGTGCCACCAGCACCGACAGGCAATTCGGCTACACCTTC. Translation: CATSTDRQFGYTF. The V and J genes are TRBV15 and TRBJ1-2; TRBD1 might be the D (6 bases). With 4 bases removed from V and 8 bases from J, the gap between germline ends came to 14 bases. The CDR3 totals 13 residues. Germline CDR1 and CDR2: LNHNV and YYDKDF (reference sequence).